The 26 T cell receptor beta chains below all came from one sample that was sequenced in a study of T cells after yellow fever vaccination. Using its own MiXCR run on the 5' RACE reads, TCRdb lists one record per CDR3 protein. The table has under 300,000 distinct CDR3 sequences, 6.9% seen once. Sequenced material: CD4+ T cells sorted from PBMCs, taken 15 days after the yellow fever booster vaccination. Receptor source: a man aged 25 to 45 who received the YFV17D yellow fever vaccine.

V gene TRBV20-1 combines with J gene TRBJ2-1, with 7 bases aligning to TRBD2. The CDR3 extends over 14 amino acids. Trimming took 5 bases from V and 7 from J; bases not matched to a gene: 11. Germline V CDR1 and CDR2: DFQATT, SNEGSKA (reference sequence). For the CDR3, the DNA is TGCAGTGCTCCCAGACTAGCTCTAGGTAATGAGCAGTTCTTC. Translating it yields CSAPRLALGNEQFF.

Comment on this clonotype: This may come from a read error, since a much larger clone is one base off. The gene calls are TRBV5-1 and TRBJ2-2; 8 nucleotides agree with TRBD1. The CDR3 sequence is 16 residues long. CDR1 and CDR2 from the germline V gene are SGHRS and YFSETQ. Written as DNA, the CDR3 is TGCGCCCGCAGCTCCACAGGGGGAACCGTCACCGGGGAGCTGTTTTTT. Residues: CARSSTGGTVTGELFF.

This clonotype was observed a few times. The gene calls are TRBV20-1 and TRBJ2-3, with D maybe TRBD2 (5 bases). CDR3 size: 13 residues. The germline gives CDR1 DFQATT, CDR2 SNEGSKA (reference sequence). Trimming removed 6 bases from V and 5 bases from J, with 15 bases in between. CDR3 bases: TGCAGTGCGAGCGGACCCCCTGGAGATACGCAGTATTTT. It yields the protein CSASGPPGDTQYF.

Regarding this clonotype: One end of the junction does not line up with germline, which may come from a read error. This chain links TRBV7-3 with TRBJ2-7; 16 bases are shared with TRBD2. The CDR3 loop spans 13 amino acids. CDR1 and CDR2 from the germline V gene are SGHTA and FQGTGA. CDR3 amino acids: CASSPGTSGRVDF. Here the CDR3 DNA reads TGTGCCAGCAGCCCCGGGACTAGCGGGAGGGTGGACTTC.

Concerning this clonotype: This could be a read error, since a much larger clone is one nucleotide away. CDR3 in amino acids: CASTRRSGANALTF. Written as DNA, the CDR3 is TGTGCCAGCACCCGAAGGTCTGGGGCCAACGCCCTGACTTTC. The rearrangement joins TRBV6-1 to TRBJ2-6, with D perhaps matching TRBD1 (5 bases). CDR1 and CDR2 (germline): MNHNS, SASEGT. This CDR3 is built from 14 residues.

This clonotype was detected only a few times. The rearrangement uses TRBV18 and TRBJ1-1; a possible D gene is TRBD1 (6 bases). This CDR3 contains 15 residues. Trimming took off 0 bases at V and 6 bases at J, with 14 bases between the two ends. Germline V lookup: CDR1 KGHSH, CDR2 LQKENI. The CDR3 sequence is CASSPPGRGGSEAFF. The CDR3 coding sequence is TGTGCCAGCTCACCACCCGGCAGGGGCGGCTCTGAAGCTTTCTTT.

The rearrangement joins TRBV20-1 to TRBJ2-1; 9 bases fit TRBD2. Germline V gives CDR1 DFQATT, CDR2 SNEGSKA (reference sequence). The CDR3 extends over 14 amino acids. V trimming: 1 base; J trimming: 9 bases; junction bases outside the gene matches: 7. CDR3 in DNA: TGCAGTGCTAGAGGGGGCGGGAGGGCCGGTGAGCAGTTCTTC. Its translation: CSARGGGRAGEQFF.

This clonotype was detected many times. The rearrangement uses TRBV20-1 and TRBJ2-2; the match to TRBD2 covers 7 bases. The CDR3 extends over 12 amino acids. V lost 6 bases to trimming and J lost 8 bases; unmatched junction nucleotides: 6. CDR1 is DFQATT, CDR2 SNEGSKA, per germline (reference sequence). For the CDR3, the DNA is TGCAGTGCGAAGACTAGCCTAGGGGAGCTGTTTTTT. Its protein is CSAKTSLGELFF.

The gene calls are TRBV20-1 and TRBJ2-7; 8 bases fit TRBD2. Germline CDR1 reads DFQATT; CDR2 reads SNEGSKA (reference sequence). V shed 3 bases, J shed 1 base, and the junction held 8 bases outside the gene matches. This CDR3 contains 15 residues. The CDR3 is CSASPNSGTSYEQYF. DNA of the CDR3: TGCAGTGCTAGCCCAAATAGCGGGACGTCCTACGAGCAGTACTTC.

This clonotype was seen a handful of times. As DNA, the CDR3 is TGCAGTGCTACTCCCCTGAGTGGGTACAATGAGCAGTTCTTC. Its protein product is CSATPLSGYNEQFF. This chain connects TRBV20-1 to TRBJ2-1; D is uncertain. The V end was cut by 4 bases, the J end by 4 bases, with 14 bases between. The CDR3 runs to 14 residues. The germline V gene encodes CDR1 DFQATT and CDR2 SNEGSKA (reference sequence).

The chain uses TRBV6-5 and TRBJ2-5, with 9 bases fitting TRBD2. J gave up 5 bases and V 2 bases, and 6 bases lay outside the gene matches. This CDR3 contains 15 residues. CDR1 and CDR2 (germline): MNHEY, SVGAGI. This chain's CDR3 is CASSYRGLALETQYF. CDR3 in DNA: TGTGCCAGCAGTTACCGCGGACTAGCGTTGGAGACCCAGTACTTC.

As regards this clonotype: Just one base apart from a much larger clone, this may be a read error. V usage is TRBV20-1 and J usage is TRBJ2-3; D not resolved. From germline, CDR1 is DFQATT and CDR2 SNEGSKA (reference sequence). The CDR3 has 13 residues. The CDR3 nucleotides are TGCAGTGCCAGAGCGTGGGGCACAGATACGCAGTATTTT. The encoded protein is CSARAWGTDTQYF.

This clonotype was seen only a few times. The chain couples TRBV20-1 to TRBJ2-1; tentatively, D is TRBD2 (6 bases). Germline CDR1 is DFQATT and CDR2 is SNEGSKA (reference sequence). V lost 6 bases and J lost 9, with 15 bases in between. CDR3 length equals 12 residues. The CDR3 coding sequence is TGCAGTGCCCAGGAGGGAAACCGTGAGCAGTTCTTC. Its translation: CSAQEGNREQFF.

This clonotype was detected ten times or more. CDR3 amino acids: CSVLRRDGTQYF. In nucleotides, the CDR3 is TGCAGCGTCCTGCGGCGGGATGGGACCCAGTACTTC. J is TRBJ2-5 and V is TRBV29-1; tentative D call: TRBD2 (6 bases). V lost 6 bases and J 7 bases, leaving 15 bases between the germline ends. Germline CDR1 SQVTM, CDR2 ANQGSEA. The CDR3 is 12 amino acids.

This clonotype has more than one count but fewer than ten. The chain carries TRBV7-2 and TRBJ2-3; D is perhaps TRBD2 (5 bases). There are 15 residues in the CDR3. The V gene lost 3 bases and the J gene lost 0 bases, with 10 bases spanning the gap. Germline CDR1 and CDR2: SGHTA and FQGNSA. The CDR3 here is CASSFPLASTDTQYF. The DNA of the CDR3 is TGTGCCAGCAGCTTCCCCCTAGCCAGCACAGATACGCAGTATTTT.

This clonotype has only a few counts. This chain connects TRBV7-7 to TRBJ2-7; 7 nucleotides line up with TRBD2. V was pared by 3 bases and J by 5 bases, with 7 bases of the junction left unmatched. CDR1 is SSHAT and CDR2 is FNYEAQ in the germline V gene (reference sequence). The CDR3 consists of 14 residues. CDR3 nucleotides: TGTGCCAGCAGCTTGACGGGCGGGAGTAACGAGCAGTACTTC. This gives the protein CASSLTGGSNEQYF.

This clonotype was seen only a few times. In DNA form, the CDR3 reads TGTGCCAGCAGATCCCCCCCGGGACTAGCGGGAGGGGGCGGACTTAATGAGCAGTTCTTC. Translated, it gives CASRSPPGLAGGGGLNEQFF. This chain uses TRBV28 with TRBJ2-1; 16 bases fit TRBD2. The CDR3 covers 20 residues. J was trimmed by 7 bases and V by 6 bases; bases with no gene match: 18. Per the germline V gene, CDR1 is MDHEN and CDR2 is SYDVKM.

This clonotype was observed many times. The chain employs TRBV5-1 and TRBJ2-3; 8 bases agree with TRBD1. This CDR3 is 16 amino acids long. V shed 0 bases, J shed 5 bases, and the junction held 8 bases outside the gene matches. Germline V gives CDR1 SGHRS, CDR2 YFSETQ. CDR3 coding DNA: TGCGCCAGCAGCTTGGGTGGCAGGGGGCGAGAAGATACGCAGTATTTT. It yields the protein CASSLGGRGREDTQYF.

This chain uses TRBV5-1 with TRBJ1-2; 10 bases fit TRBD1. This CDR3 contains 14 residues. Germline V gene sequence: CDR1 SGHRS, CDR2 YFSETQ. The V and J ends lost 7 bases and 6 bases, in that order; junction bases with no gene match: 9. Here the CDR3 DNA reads TGCGCCAGCGGACCGGGACAGGGGCAGAATGGCTACACCTTC. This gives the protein CASGPGQGQNGYTF.

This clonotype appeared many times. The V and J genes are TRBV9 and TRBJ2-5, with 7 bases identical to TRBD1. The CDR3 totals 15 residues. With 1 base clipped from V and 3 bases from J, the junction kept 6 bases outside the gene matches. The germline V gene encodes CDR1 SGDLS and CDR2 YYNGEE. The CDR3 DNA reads TGTGCCAGCAGCGTAACCGGGACAGCTAAAGAGACCCAGTACTTC. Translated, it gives CASSVTGTAKETQYF.

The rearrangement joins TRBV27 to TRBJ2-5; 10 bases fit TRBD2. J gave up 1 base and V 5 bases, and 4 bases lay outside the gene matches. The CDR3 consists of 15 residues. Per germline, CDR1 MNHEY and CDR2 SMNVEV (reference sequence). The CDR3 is CASSAGLASQETQYF. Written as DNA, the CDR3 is TGTGCCAGCAGTGCGGGACTAGCGAGCCAAGAGACCCAGTACTTC.

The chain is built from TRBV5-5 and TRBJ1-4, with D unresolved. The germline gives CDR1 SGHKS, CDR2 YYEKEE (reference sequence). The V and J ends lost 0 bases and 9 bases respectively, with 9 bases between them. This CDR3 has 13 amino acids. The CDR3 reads CASSLEPGQKLFF. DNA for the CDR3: TGTGCCAGCAGCTTGGAGCCCGGCCAAAAACTGTTTTTT.

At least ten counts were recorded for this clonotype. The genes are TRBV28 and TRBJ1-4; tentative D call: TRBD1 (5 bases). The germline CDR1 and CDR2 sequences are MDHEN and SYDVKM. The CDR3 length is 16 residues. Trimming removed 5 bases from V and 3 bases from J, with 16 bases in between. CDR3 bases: TGTGCCAGCAGTCCCCCATCAGGGAAGGCTAATGAAAAACTGTTTTTT. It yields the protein CASSPPSGKANEKLFF.

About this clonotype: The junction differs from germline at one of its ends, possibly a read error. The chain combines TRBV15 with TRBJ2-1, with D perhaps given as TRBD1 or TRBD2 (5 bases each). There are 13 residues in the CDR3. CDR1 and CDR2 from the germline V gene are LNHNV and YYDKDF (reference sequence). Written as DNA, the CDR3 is TGTGCCACCAGCAGAGAGAAAGATCGGGACGGAATCTTC. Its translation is CATSREKDRDGIF.

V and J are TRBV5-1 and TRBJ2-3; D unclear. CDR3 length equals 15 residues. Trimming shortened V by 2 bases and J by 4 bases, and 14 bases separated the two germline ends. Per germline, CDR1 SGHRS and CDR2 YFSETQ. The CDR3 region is CASSFGGFAADTQYF. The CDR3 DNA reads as TGCGCCAGCAGCTTTGGCGGTTTTGCGGCAGATACGCAGTATTTT.

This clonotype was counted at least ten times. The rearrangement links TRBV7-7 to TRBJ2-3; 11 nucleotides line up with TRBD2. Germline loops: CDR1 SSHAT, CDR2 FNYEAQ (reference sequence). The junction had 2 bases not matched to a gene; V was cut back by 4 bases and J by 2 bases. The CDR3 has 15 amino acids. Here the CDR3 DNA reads TGTGCCAGCAGCTCGGGACTAGCGGTCACAGATACGCAGTATTTT. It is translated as CASSSGLAVTDTQYF.